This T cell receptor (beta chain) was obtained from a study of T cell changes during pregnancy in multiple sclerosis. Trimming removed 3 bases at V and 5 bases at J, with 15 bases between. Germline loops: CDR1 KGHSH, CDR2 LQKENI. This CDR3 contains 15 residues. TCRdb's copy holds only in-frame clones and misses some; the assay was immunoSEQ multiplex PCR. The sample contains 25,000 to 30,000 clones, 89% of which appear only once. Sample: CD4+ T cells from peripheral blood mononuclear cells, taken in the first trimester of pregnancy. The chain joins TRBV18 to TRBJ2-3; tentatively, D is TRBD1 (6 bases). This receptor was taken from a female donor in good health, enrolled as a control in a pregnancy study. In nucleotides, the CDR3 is TGTGCCAGCTCACCGCTCCAGGGGCCGGGAGATACGCAGTATTTT. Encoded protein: CASSPLQGPGDTQYF.